The rows below give T cell receptor beta chains drawn from one sample of a study of blood T cell repertoires in COVID-19. Method: immunoSEQ multiplex PCR; TCRdb's copy keeps in-frame clones and lacks some. The sample records about 120,000 clones, roughly 84% being singletons. The material sequenced was peripheral blood. The receptors shown here come from a man in his sixties with acute or convalescent COVID-19. The CDR3 runs from the conserved cysteine through the conserved F or W. The order of the fields is V gene, J gene, clone size, CDR3 protein. Size is stated for part of the rows, as once, few or many counts, or as a class when the clone is expanded.

TRBV18,TRBJ1-2,.,CASSFLDQGDVGYTF
TRBV6-6,TRBJ2-7,.,CASSYSNGRLEQYF
TRBV10-3,TRBJ1-1,.,CAITLDRDTEAFF
TRBV7-9,TRBJ2-5,.,CASGGTGYQETQYF
TRBV2,TRBJ2-5,.,CASSVDRLTSGRKETQYF
TRBV7-2,TRBJ2-7,.,CASSLGTSGGYEQYF
TRBV19,TRBJ2-7,.,CASSGQGSYEQYF
TRBV30,TRBJ1-2,.,CAWSARQSYGYTF
TRBV14,TRBJ2-7,.,CASSPGLASYEQYF
TRBV4-3,TRBJ2-1,once,CASSQVMGGGDDEQFF
TRBV4-2,TRBJ1-6,few,CASSAGLADNSPLHF